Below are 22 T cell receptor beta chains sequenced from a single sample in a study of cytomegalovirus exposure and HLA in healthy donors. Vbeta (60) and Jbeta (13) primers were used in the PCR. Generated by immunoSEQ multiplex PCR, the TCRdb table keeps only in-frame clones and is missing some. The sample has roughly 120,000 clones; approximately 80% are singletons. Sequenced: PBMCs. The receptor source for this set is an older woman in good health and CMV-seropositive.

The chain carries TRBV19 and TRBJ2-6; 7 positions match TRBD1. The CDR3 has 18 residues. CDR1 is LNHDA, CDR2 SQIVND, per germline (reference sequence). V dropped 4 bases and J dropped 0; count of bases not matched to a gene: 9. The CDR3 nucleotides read TGTGCCAGTAGTAAAGGGACAGTCTCAAACTCTGGGGCCAACGTCCTGACTTTC. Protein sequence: CASSKGTVSNSGANVLTF.

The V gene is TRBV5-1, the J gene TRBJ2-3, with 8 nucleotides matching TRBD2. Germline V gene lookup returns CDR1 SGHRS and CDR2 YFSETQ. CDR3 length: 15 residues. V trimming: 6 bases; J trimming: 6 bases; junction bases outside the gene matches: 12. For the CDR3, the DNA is TGCGCCAGCACGCGTACTAGCGGTTTCCTCGATACGCAGTATTTT. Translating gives CASTRTSGFLDTQYF.

CDR3 in amino acids: CSVAPRGLYNEQFF. The CDR3 region has the DNA TGCAGCGTTGCCCCGCGCGGTCTATACAATGAGCAGTTCTTC. J is TRBJ2-1 and V is TRBV29-1; D unresolved. The V and J ends lost 4 bases and 4 bases respectively, with 14 bases between them. This CDR3 spans 14 amino acids. Germline V gene lookup returns CDR1 SQVTM and CDR2 ANQGSEA.

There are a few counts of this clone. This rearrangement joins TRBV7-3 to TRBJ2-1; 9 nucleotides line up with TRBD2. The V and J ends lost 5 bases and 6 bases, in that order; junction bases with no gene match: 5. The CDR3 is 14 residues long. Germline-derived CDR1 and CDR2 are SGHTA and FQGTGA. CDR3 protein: CASSPASGTNEQFF. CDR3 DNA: TGTGCCAGCAGCCCAGCTAGCGGGACCAATGAGCAGTTCTTC. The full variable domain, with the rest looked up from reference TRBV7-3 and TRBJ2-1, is GAGVSQTPSNKVTEKGKYVELRCDPISGHTALYWYRQSLGQGPEFLIYFQGTGAADDSGLPNDRFFAVRPEGSVSTLKIQRTERGDSAVYLCASSPASGTNEQFFGPGTRLTVL.

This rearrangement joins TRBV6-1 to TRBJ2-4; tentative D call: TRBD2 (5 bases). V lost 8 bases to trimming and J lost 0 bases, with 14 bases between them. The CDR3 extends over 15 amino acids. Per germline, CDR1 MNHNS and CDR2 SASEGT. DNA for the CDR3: TGTGCCAGCCTTGGCGAGGGCCTAGCCAAAAACATTCAGTACTTC. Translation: CASLGEGLAKNIQYF.

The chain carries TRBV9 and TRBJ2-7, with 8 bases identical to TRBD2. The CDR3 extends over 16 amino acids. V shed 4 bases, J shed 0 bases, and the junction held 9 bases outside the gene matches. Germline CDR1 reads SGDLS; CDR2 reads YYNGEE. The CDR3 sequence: CASSPGLAPLSYEQYF. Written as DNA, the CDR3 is TGTGCCAGCAGCCCCGGACTAGCCCCCCTCTCCTACGAGCAGTACTTC.

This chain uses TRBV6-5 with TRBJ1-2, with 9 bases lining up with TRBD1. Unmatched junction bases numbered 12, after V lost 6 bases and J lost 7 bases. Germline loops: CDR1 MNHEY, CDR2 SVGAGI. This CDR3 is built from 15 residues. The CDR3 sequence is CASRRDGGTGSGYTF. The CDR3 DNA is TGTGCCAGCAGACGAGACGGCGGGACAGGGAGTGGCTACACCTTC.

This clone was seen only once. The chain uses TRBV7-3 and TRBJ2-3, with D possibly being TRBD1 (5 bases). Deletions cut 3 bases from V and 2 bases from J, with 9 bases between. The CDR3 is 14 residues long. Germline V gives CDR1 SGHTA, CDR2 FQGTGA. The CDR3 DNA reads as TGTGCCAGCAGCTTGGGGCGAGACACAGATACGCAGTATTTT. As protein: CASSLGRDTDTQYF.

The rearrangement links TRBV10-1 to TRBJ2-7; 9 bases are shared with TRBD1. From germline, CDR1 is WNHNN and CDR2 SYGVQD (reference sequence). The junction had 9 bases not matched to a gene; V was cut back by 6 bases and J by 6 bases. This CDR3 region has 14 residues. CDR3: CASSPSGTGPEQYF. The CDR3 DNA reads TGCGCCAGCAGCCCCTCCGGGACAGGGCCCGAGCAGTACTTC.

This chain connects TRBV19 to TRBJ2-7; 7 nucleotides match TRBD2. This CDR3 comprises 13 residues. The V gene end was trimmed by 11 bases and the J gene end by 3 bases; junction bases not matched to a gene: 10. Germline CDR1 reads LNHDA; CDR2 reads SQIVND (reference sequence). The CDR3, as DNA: TGTGCCGTATCTACTAGCGCTGGCTACGAGCAGTACTTC. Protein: CAVSTSAGYEQYF.

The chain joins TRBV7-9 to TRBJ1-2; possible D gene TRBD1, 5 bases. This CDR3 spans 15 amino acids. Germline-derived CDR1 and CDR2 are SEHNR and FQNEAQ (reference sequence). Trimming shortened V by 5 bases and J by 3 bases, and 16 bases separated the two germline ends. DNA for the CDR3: TGTGCCAGCAGCCTTAGGCAGGGCCGTGACTATGGCTACACCTTC. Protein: CASSLRQGRDYGYTF.

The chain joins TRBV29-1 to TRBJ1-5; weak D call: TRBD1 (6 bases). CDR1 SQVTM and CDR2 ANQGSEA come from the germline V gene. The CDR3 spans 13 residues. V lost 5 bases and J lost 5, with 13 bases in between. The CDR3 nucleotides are TGCAGCGTTTTATCAGGGGAGCATCAGCCCCAGCATTTT. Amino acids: CSVLSGEHQPQHF.

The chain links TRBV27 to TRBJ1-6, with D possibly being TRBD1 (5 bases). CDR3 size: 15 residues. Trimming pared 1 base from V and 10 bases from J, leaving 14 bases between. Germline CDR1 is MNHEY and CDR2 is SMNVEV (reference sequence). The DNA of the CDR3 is TGTGCCAGCAGTTTATATGGGGGAGGCCCGTCACCCCTCCACTTT. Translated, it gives CASSLYGGGPSPLHF.

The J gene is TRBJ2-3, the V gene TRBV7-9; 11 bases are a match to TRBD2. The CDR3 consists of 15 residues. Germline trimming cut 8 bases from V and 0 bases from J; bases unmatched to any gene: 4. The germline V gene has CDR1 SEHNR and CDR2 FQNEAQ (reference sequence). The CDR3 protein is CASSRTSGSTDTQYF. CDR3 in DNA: TGTGCCAGCTCGCGGACTAGCGGGAGCACAGATACGCAGTATTTT. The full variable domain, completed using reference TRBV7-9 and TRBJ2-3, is DTGVSQNPRHKITKRGQNVTFRCDPISEHNRLYWYRQTLGQGPEFLTYFQNEAQLEKSRLLSDRFSAERPKGSFSTLEIQRTEQGDSAMYLCASSRTSGSTDTQYFGPGTRLTVL.

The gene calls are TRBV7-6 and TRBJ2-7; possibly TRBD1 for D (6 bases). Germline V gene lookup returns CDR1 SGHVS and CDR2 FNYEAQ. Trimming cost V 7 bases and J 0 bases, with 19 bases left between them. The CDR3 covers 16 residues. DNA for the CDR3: TGTGCCAGCACCCCCCTTTGGGGGCCTTTCTCCTACGAGCAGTACTTC. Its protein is CASTPLWGPFSYEQYF.

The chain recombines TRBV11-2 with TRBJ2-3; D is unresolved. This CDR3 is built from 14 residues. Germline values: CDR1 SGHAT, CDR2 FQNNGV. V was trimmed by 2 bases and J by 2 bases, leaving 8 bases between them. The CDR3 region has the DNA TGTGCCAGCAGCTTAAACAGCTACACAGATACGCAGTATTTT. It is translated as CASSLNSYTDTQYF.

The CDR3 region is CASSLVFSGELFF. CDR3 DNA: TGTGCCAGCAGCTTAGTGTTTTCAGGGGAGCTGTTTTTT. The rearrangement links TRBV7-7 to TRBJ2-2, with D uncertain. Germline CDR1 and CDR2: SSHAT and FNYEAQ (reference sequence). This CDR3 has 13 residues. V lost 1 base, J lost 8 bases, and 8 bases lay in between. The full variable domain, with the rest looked up from reference TRBV7-7 and TRBJ2-2, is GAGVSQSPRYKVTKRGQDVTLRCDPISSHATLYWYQQALGQGPEFLTYFNYEAQPDKSGLPSDRFSAERPEGSISTLTIQRTEQRDSAMYRCASSLVFSGELFFGEGSRLTVL.

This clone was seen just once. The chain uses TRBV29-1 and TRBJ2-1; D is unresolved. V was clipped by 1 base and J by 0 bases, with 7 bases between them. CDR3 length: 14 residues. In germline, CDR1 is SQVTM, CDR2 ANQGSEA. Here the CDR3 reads CSVEVAGSYNEQFF. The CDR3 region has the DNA TGCAGCGTTGAAGTAGCCGGCTCCTACAATGAGCAGTTCTTC.

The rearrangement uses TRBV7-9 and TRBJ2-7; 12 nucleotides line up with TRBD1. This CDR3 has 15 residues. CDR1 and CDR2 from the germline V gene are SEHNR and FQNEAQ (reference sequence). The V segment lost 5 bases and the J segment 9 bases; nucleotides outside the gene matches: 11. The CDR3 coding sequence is TGTGCCAGCAGCCGCTCCGGGACAGGGGGCGTCGGGCAGTACTTC. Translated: CASSRSGTGGVGQYF.

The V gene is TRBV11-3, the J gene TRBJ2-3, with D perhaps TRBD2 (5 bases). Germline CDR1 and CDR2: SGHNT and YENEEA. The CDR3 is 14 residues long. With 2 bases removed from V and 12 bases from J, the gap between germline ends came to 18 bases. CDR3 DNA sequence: TGTGCCAGCAGCTTATCGACTATGAGGGATCACCAGTATTTT. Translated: CASSLSTMRDHQYF.

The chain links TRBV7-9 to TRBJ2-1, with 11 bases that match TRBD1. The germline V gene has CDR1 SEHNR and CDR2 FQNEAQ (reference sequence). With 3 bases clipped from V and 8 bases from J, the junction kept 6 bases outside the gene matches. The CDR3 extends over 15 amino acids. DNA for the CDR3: TGTGCCAGCAGCTTTGGACAGGGGGCGCAGGATGAGCAGTTCTTC. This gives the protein CASSFGQGAQDEQFF.

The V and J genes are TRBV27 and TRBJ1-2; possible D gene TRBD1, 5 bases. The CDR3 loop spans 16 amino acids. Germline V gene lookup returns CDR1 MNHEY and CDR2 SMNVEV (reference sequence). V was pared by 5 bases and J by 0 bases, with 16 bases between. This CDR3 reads CASSTRWGVANYGYTF. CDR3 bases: TGTGCCAGCAGTACGCGTTGGGGGGTCGCTAACTATGGCTACACCTTC.